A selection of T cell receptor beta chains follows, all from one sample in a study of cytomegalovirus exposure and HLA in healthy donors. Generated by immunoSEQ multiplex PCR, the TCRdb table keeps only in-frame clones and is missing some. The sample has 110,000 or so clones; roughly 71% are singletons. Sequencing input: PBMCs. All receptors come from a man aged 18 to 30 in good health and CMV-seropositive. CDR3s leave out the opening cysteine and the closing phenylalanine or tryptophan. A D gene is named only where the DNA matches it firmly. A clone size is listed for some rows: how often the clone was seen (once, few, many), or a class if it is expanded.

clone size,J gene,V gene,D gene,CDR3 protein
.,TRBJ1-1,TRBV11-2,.,ASRRTALKNTEAF
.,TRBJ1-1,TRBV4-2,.,ASSPLVGGTEAF
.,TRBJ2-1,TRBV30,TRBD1,AWSLTGTGKWAEQF
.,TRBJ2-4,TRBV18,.,ASSPAYADIQY
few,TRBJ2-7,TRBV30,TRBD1,AWISDREYYEQY
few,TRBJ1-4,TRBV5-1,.,ASSLDLGSGGEKLF
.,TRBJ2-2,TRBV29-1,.,SVEARGGTGELF
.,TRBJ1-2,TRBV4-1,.,ASSQASGRSGYT
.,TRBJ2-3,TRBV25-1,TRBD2,ASSEYGSGGAWDTQY
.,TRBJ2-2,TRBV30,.,AWSVDRTSSTGELF
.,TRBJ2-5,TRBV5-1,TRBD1,ASSWGQGIETQY
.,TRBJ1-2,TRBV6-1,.,ASSAQGSHYGYT
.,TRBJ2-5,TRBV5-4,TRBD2,ASSSPGLAGAVQETQY
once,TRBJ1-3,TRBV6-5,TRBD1,ASSYSTGGLRNTIY
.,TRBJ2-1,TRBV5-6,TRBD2,ASSLAGPYNEQF
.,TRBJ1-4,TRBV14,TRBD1,ASSQTDRGRTNEKLF
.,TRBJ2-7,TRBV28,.,ASSFVLRQPSYEQY
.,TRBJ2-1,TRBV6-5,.,ASSFGGAVEQF
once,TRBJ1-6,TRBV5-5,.,ASLEDSDNSPLH
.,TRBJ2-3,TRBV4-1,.,ASSPGVGTDTQY
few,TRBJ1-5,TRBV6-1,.,ASSFDRNQPQH
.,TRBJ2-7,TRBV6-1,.,ASTLSLGLYEQY
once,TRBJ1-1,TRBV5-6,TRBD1,ASSPLLGGQGRANTEAF
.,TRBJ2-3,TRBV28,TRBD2,ASRNSGSTDTQY
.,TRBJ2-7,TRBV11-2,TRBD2,ASSTALAGGYEQY
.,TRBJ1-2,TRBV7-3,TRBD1,ASTRDREYYGYT
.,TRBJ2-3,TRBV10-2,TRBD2,ASSSGTSGGQGY
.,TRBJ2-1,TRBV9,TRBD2,ASSWTREYNEQF
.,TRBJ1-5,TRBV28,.,ASSPLEQPQH
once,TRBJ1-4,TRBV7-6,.,ASSPLQGATNEKLF
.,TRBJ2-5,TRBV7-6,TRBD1,ASSLTGARETQY
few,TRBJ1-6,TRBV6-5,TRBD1,ASSYRRQGGNSPLH
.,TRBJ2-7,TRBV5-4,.,ASSLFDSDEQY
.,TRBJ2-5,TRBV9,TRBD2,ASSVVAGGETQY
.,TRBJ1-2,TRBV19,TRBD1,ASSSTGAPATLLLYGYT
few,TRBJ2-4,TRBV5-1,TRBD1,ASSLQGRGDIQY
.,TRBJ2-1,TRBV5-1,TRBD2,ASNGLAGGLNEQF
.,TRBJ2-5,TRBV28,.,ASHGGGGETQY
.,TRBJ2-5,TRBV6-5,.,ASSPARVTRETQY
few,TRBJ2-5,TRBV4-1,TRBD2,ASSRLRGGGETQY
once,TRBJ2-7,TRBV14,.,ASSPTGGREQY
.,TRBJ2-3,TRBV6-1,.,ASSEDGGRADTQY
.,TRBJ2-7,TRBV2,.,ASNNQRGYEQY
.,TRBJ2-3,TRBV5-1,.,ASSAYVTDTQY
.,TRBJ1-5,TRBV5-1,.,ASSLTGINQPQH
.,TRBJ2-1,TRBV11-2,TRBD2,ASSSKSGVRSYNEQF
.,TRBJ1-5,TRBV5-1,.,ASSLALEDQPQH
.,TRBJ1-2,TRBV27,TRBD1,ASSLRAGGSYGYT
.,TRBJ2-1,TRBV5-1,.,ASSPGVGLNEQF
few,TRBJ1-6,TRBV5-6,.,ASSFSGRSSYNSPLH